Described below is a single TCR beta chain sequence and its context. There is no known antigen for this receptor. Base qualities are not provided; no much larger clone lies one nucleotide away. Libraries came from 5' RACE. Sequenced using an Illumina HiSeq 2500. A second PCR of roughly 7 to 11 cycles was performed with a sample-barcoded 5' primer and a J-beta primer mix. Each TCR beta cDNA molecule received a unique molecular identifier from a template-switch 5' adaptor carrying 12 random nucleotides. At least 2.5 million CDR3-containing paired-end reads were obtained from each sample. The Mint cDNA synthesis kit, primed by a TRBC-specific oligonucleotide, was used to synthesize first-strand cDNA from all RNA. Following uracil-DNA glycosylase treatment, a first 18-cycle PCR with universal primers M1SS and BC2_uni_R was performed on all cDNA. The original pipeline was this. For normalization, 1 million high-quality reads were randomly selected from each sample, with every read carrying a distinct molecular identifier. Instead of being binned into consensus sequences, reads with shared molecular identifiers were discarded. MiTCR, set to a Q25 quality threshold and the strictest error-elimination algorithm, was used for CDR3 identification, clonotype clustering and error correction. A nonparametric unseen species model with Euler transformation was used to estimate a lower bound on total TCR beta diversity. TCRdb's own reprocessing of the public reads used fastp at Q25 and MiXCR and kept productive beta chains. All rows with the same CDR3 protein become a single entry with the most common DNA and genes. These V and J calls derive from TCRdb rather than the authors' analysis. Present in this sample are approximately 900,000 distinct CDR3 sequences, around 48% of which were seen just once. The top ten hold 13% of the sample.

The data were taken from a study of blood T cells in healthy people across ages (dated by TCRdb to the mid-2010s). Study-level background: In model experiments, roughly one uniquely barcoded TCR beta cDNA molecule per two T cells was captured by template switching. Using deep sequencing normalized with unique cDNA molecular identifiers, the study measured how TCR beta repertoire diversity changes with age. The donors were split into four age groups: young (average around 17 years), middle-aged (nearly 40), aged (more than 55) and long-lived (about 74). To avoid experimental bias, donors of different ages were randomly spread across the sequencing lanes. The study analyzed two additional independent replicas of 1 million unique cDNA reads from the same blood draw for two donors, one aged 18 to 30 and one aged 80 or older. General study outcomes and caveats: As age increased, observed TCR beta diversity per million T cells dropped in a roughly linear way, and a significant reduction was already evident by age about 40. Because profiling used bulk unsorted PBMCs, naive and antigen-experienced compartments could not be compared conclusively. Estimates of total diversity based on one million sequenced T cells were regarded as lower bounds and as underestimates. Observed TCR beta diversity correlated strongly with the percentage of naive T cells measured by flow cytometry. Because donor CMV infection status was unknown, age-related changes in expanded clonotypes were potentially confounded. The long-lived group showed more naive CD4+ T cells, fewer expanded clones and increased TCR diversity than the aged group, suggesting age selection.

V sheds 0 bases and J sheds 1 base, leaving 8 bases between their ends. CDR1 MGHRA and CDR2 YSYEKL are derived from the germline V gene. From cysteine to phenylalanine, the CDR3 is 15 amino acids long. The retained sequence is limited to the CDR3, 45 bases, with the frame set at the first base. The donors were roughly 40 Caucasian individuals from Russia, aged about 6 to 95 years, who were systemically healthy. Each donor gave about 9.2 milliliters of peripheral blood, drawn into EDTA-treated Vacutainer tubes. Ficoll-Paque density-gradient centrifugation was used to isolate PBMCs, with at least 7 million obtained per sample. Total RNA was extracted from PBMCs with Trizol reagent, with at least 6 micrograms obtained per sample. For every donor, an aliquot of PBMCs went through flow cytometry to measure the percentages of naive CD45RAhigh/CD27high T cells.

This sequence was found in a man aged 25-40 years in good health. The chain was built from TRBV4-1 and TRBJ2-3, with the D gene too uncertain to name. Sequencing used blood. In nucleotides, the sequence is TGCGCCAGCAGCCAAGATACCTATCGCACAGATACGCAGTATTTT. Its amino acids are CASSQDTYRTDTQYF.